These 30 T cell receptor beta chains originate from one sample sequenced in a study of cytomegalovirus exposure and HLA in healthy donors. PCR amplification relied on 60 Vbeta primers (plus 13 Jbeta primers). Produced via immunoSEQ multiplex PCR; TCRdb's table is partial and in-frame only. Among 190,000 or so clones listed, 82% were seen once. Material: PBMCs. Source of these receptors: a woman between 50 and 59 years old in good health and CMV-seropositive.

This clone was observed a handful of times. J is TRBJ2-3 and V is TRBV5-6; no reliable D call. CDR3 length equals 12 residues. The V and J ends lost 4 bases and 4 bases respectively, with 7 bases between them. Germline V CDR1 and CDR2: SGHDT, YYEEEE. CDR3: CASSRVSDTQYF. CDR3 sequence (DNA): TGTGCCAGCAGCCGAGTTTCAGATACGCAGTATTTT. The full variable domain, in which reference TRBV5-6 and TRBJ2-3 provide the parts outside the CDR3, is DAGVTQSPTHLIKTRGQQVTLRCSPKSGHDTVSWYQQALGQGPQFIFQYYEEEERQRGNFPDRFSGHQFPNYSSELNVNALLLGDSALYLCASSRVSDTQYFGPGTRLTVL.

This clone has only a few counts. This chain uses TRBV2 with TRBJ1-3; D perhaps matches TRBD1 (6 bases). Germline V gene sequence: CDR1 SNHLY, CDR2 FYNNEI. The CDR3 runs to 14 residues. V was shortened by 7 bases and J by 2 bases, with 12 bases between the two germline ends. The CDR3 region has the DNA TGTGCCAGCACCCCGGACAGTCCTGGAAACACCATATATTTT. It is translated as CASTPDSPGNTIYF.

The rearrangement links TRBV27 to TRBJ2-7; a weak D match, TRBD2 (6 bases). The germline V gene has CDR1 MNHEY and CDR2 SMNVEV (reference sequence). The CDR3 spans 14 residues. With 5 bases removed from V and 1 base from J, the gap between germline ends came to 12 bases. CDR3: CASSRGGASYEQYF. The CDR3 DNA is TGTGCCAGCAGTCGAGGCGGGGCTTCCTACGAGCAGTACTTC.

DNA of the CDR3: TGTGCCAGCAGCTTAGGCGTGCTGACAACTAATGAAAAACTGTTTTTT. Its translation is CASSLGVLTTNEKLFF. V usage is TRBV11-2 and J usage is TRBJ1-4, with D unresolved. The V gene's germline CDR1 is SGHAT and CDR2 FQNNGV. Trimming took 1 base from V and 0 from J, leaving 9 bases between them. This CDR3 spans 16 amino acids.

The table lists this clone with a few counts. The chain employs TRBV2 and TRBJ1-1; 8 bases are a match to TRBD1. The CDR3 length is 14 residues. Germline trimming cut 8 bases from V and 1 base from J; bases unmatched to any gene: 6. Per germline, CDR1 SNHLY and CDR2 FYNNEI. The CDR3 loop is CASERTGRNTEAFF. For the CDR3, the DNA is TGTGCCAGCGAGAGGACAGGGCGGAACACTGAAGCTTTCTTT.

The chain couples TRBV2 to TRBJ1-1, with 7 nucleotides matching TRBD1. The CDR3 contains 14 residues. V shed 5 bases, J shed 1 base, and the junction held 4 bases outside the gene matches. Germline loops: CDR1 SNHLY, CDR2 FYNNEI. This CDR3 is CASSLGGTNTEAFF. The CDR3 DNA sequence: TGTGCCAGCAGTCTAGGGGGCACGAACACTGAAGCTTTCTTT.

Comment on this clone: No conserved phenylalanine or tryptophan ends this CDR3, so it is likely a read error. The chain combines TRBV5-4 with TRBJ1-6; D perhaps matches TRBD1 (6 bases). The V end lost 7 bases, the J end lost 10 bases, and 18 bases lay between the germline ends. Germline CDR1 is SGHNT and CDR2 is YYREEE (reference sequence). The CDR3 is 14 residues long. The CDR3 DNA reads TGTGCCAGCTCCTTGAGGGACAAGGGGTCACCCCTCCACCTT. Its protein is CASSLRDKGSPLHL.

Notes on this clone: The sample contains more than one DNA sequence encoding this CDR3. The rearrangement links TRBV6-1 to TRBJ1-2; TRBD1 might be the D (5 bases). The CDR3 totals 12 residues. Trimming left V 6 bases short and J 3 bases short, with 8 bases between. CDR1 and CDR2 from the germline V gene are MNHNS and SASEGT. CDR3 nucleotide sequence: TGTGCCAGCAGCCTACAGGACTATGGCTACACCTTC. Its protein product is CASSLQDYGYTF.

The chain carries TRBV6-1 and TRBJ1-4, with TRBD1 as a possible D gene (6 bases). The V gene's germline CDR1 is MNHNS and CDR2 SASEGT. V lost 4 bases to trimming and J lost 8 bases, with 14 bases between them. The length of the CDR3 is 14 residues. The CDR3 is CASSGNTGKEKLFF. In DNA form, the CDR3 reads TGTGCCAGCAGTGGAAATACAGGGAAGGAAAAACTGTTTTTT.

The chain recombines TRBV7-9 with TRBJ2-7, with a tentative D call TRBD2 (5 bases). Germline V gives CDR1 SEHNR, CDR2 FQNEAQ (reference sequence). The CDR3 has 16 amino acids. The V end was cut by 7 bases, the J end by 0 bases, with 19 bases between. CDR3 sequence: CASMTYPGLSSYEQYF. CDR3 DNA sequence: TGTGCCAGCATGACCTATCCGGGGTTGAGCTCCTACGAGCAGTACTTC.

The chain is built from TRBV27 and TRBJ2-5; D is ambiguous. CDR1 MNHEY and CDR2 SMNVEV come from the germline V gene (reference sequence). CDR3 length equals 16 residues. The V gene lost 4 bases and the J gene lost 3 bases, with 18 bases spanning the gap. The CDR3 DNA sequence: TGTGCCAGCAGTTCGTTTACCCTCCACAAGAAAGAGACCCAGTACTTC. It is translated as CASSSFTLHKKETQYF.

This clone was seen only a few times. CDR3: CASSFWTGGRTGELFF. The CDR3 nucleotides read TGTGCCAGCAGTTTCTGGACAGGAGGACGCACCGGGGAGCTGTTTTTT. This rearrangement joins TRBV27 to TRBJ2-2; 7 bases map to TRBD1. CDR1 and CDR2 from the germline V gene are MNHEY and SMNVEV (reference sequence). The junction had 8 bases not matched to a gene; V was cut back by 3 bases and J by 4 bases. The CDR3 totals 16 residues.

The chain carries TRBV2 and TRBJ1-1; 7 bases are shared with TRBD1. CDR1 is SNHLY, CDR2 FYNNEI, per germline. CDR3 length: 13 amino acids. V was pared by 5 bases and J by 6 bases, with 6 bases of the junction left unmatched. The CDR3 DNA sequence: TGTGCCAGCAGTCAAACAGGGGAAGCTGAAGCTTTCTTT. This translates into CASSQTGEAEAFF.

This clone was seen once. V gene TRBV19 combines with J gene TRBJ2-1, with TRBD2 matching over 15 bases. CDR1 and CDR2 from the germline V gene are LNHDA and SQIVND (reference sequence). This CDR3 spans 17 amino acids. V lost 3 bases, J lost 3 bases, and 3 bases stayed unmatched. The CDR3 loop is CASSIPGLAGGYNEQFF. In nucleotides, the CDR3 is TGTGCCAGTAGTATTCCGGGACTAGCGGGAGGCTACAATGAGCAGTTCTTC.

V and J are TRBV6-4 and TRBJ2-2; 9 bases match TRBD1. V gave up 0 bases and J gave up 1 base; unmatched junction bases: 6. The CDR3 length is 18 residues. Germline CDR1 and CDR2: MRHNA and SNTAGT. CDR3 amino acids: CASSDSQGAYENTGELFF. The CDR3 DNA is TGTGCCAGCAGTGACTCACAGGGGGCTTACGAGAACACCGGGGAGCTGTTTTTT.

This clone was found once. The CDR3 DNA reads as TGTGCCAGCAGCTTAACCGGCGGGAGCTCCTACAATGAGCAGTTCTTC. It yields the protein CASSLTGGSSYNEQFF. The rearrangement uses TRBV7-3 and TRBJ2-1; TRBD2 matches 7 bases. CDR3 length: 16 residues. CDR1 SGHTA and CDR2 FQGTGA come from the germline V gene. The V segment lost 0 bases and the J segment 0 bases; nucleotides outside the gene matches: 2.

V usage is TRBV7-9 and J usage is TRBJ1-2, with TRBD1 matching 7 bases. Looked up from germline, CDR1 is SEHNR and CDR2 is FQNEAQ (reference sequence). V gave up 5 bases and J gave up 5 bases; unmatched junction bases: 11. The CDR3 extends over 15 amino acids. CDR3: CASSLTGQEDYGYTF. The CDR3 DNA follows: TGTGCCAGCAGCCTCACCGGACAGGAGGATTATGGCTACACCTTC.

The chain links TRBV5-6 to TRBJ2-3, with a possible D match to TRBD1 (5 bases). Germline CDR1 is SGHDT and CDR2 is YYEEEE. The CDR3 runs 14 residues. Trimming removed 2 bases from V and 4 bases from J, with 11 bases in between. DNA for the CDR3: TGTGCCAGCAGCTTTCAAGGGGCCCCAGATACGCAGTATTTT. Translated: CASSFQGAPDTQYF. Supplemented by reference TRBV5-6 and TRBJ2-3, the full variable domain reads DAGVTQSPTHLIKTRGQQVTLRCSPKSGHDTVSWYQQALGQGPQFIFQYYEEEERQRGNFPDRFSGHQFPNYSSELNVNALLLGDSALYLCASSFQGAPDTQYFGPGTRLTVL.

The chain couples TRBV19 to TRBJ1-5; 7 nucleotides line up with TRBD1. The trim removed 3 bases at V and 7 bases at J, leaving 6 bases unmatched. The CDR3 spans 14 residues. Germline assignment: CDR1 LNHDA and CDR2 SQIVND (reference sequence). CDR3: CASSIGQGDQPQHF. The CDR3 nucleotides are TGTGCCAGTAGTATTGGGCAGGGGGACCAGCCCCAGCATTTT.

The rearrangement joins TRBV6-5 to TRBJ2-7, with 7 nucleotides matching TRBD2. V trimming: 2 bases; J trimming: 3 bases; junction bases outside the gene matches: 7. The CDR3 runs 15 residues. Germline lookup yields CDR1 MNHEY and CDR2 SVGAGI. DNA of the CDR3: TGTGCCAGCAGTTACAGTGGGGGGGAGGGCTACGAGCAGTACTTC. This encodes CASSYSGGEGYEQYF.

The J gene is TRBJ2-5, the V gene TRBV9; 10 bases line up with TRBD2. V gave up 4 bases and J gave up 5 bases; unmatched junction bases: 11. Germline CDR1 is SGDLS and CDR2 is YYNGEE. The CDR3 has 16 residues. CDR3 in amino acids: CASSPFTSGVGETQYF. The CDR3 nucleotides read TGTGCCAGCAGCCCATTCACTAGCGGGGTGGGGGAGACCCAGTACTTC.

This chain links TRBV5-4 with TRBJ2-2; D is possibly TRBD2 (5 bases). Germline assignment: CDR1 SGHNT and CDR2 YYREEE (reference sequence). The CDR3 contains 13 residues. Trimming pared 1 base from V and 6 bases from J, leaving 7 bases between. The CDR3 DNA is TGTGCCAGCAGCTTGATACTAGCCGGGGAGCTGTTTTTT. As protein: CASSLILAGELFF.

This chain joins TRBV6-5 and TRBJ2-2, with 7 nucleotides matching TRBD2. V trimming: 3 bases; J trimming: 6 bases; junction bases outside the gene matches: 4. Germline-derived CDR1 and CDR2 are MNHEY and SVGAGI. The CDR3 extends over 14 amino acids. CDR3: CASSYRGDAGELFF. The CDR3 nucleotides read TGTGCCAGCAGTTATCGGGGGGATGCCGGGGAGCTGTTTTTT.

The chain employs TRBV28 and TRBJ2-7; D is undetermined. V lost 8 bases, J lost 0 bases, and 11 bases lay in between. This CDR3 region has 13 residues. Per germline, CDR1 MDHEN and CDR2 SYDVKM. CDR3 sequence reads: CASDGQSSYEQYF. In DNA form, the CDR3 reads TGTGCCAGCGATGGGCAGAGCTCCTACGAGCAGTACTTC.

This rearrangement joins TRBV28 to TRBJ2-7; TRBD1 is a possible D gene (5 bases). The germline CDR1 and CDR2 sequences are MDHEN and SYDVKM. The CDR3 is 11 amino acids. V was pared by 7 bases and J by 7 bases, with 11 bases between. CDR3 in amino acids: CASTQGREQYF. In DNA form, the CDR3 reads TGTGCCAGCACCCAGGGTCGGGAGCAGTACTTC. The full variable domain, rest sourced from reference TRBV28 and TRBJ2-7, is DVKVTQSSRYLVKRTGEKVFLECVQDMDHENMFWYRQDPGLGLRLIYFSYDVKMKEKGDIPEGYSVSREKKERFSLILESASTNQTSMYLCASTQGREQYFGPGTRLTVT.

The chain recombines TRBV28 with TRBJ2-1; 14 bases are shared with TRBD2. CDR1 and CDR2 (germline): MDHEN, SYDVKM. V shed 7 bases and J 7 bases; nucleotides not matched to a gene: 6. The CDR3 spans 15 residues. The CDR3 region has the DNA TGTGCCAGCATCGGGACTAGCGGGAGTCGGAATGAGCAGTTCTTC. This gives the protein CASIGTSGSRNEQFF.

V usage is TRBV7-3 and J usage is TRBJ2-7; the match to TRBD1 covers 7 bases. V gave up 3 bases and J gave up 1 base; unmatched junction bases: 18. Germline V gene data show CDR1 as SGHTA and CDR2 as FQGTGA. The CDR3 runs to 19 residues. The CDR3 sequence is CASSFSGTGARTLSYEQYF. The CDR3 bases are TGTGCCAGCAGCTTCTCCGGAACAGGGGCGCGTACTTTGTCCTACGAGCAGTACTTC.

This rearrangement joins TRBV18 to TRBJ1-4; 7 bases match TRBD1. CDR1 and CDR2 (germline): KGHSH, LQKENI. Trimming took 3 bases from V and 10 from J; bases not matched to a gene: 11. The CDR3 has 15 amino acids. The CDR3 spells CASSPRDSGDGKLFF. The CDR3 DNA follows: TGTGCCAGCTCACCCAGGGACAGTGGGGATGGAAAACTGTTTTTT.

This chain connects TRBV4-2 to TRBJ2-3; 7 bases map to TRBD2. Germline V gene lookup returns CDR1 LGHNA and CDR2 YNFKEQ. The ends lost 4 bases at V and 0 bases at J; junction bases unmatched: 10. The CDR3 length is 17 residues. DNA of the CDR3: TGTGCCAGCAGCCCCCCCCGGGGGGTAGGCAGCACAGATACGCAGTATTTT. This codes for CASSPPRGVGSTDTQYF.

A word on this clone: The CDR3 ends on some other residue instead of the conserved phenylalanine or tryptophan, so this is likely a read error. This sequence joins TRBV10-3 and TRBJ2-4; 8 nucleotides match TRBD2. J was trimmed by 8 bases and V by 2 bases; bases with no gene match: 11. From germline, CDR1 is ENHRY and CDR2 SYGVKD. This CDR3 is built from 16 residues. The CDR3, as DNA: TGTGCCATCAGTGAGGTTAGCGGGGCTCCGGTGGACATTCAGTACCTC. Protein: CAISEVSGAPVDIQYL.